The present T cell receptor beta chain was sequenced within a study of regulatory T cells in long-lasting Graves disease. Time point here: newly diagnosed GD, antithyroid drugs for less than 3 months. PBMCs provided the RNA from which the TCR library was made. CDR3 regions were amplified by Arm-PCR using iRepertoire HTBI primers to build TCR beta libraries. TCRdb analysed the multiplex PCR reads with MiXCR anew, one entry per CDR3 protein. Among roughly 560,000 distinct CDR3 sequences listed, 15% to 20% were seen once. CDR3 length: 14 amino acids. V was trimmed by 5 bases and J by 3 bases, leaving 14 bases between them. Points on this clonotype: The antigen remains undetermined.

Study-level results: Between persistent patients, about 2,800 public clonotypes were shared, exceeding the approximately 990 shared between new patients. Reduced TCR diversity was observed in persistent Graves' patients versus newly diagnosed patients.

These same records also appear under a second study, on T cells in Graves' hyperthyroidism and ophthalmopathy. As reported in that work: Diagnoses were established using clinical symptoms, serum thyroxine and TRAb, thyroid ultrasound and orbital computed tomography.

The chain carries TRBV12-3 or TRBV12-4 and TRBJ2-7; a weak D match, TRBD1 (6 bases). The sequence came from a woman aged 35-65 years with Graves disease. Material: peripheral blood mononuclear cells (PBMCs), obtained at new diagnosis, from a patient treated with antithyroid drugs. CDR3 amino acids: CASSQGFPGYEQYF. CDR3 bases: TGTGCCAGCAGTCAGGGGTTCCCGGGCTACGAGCAGTACTTC.